This T cell receptor beta chain was captured by sequencing in a study of neurological immune-mediated disorders. Study-level points and caveats: When grouped phylogenetically, the repertoires of 18 of the 34 multiple sclerosis patients fell together in one related-CDR3 cluster, which is a possible signature. The absence of shared CDR3 amino acid sequences among expanded clones across subjects suggests private repertoires in all groups. With the multiple sclerosis repertoire cluster, neither clinical nor MRI features showed any association.

This clonotype was counted ten times or more. What it binds is not known. Template-switch 5'RACE cDNA synthesis added a 10-nucleotide unique molecular identifier. TCRdb used MiXCR to reprocess the 5' RACE reads, holding one entry per CDR3 protein. The sample shows 70,000 or so distinct CDR3 sequences, more than 3% of them seen only once. The CDR3 covers 22 residues. V lost 4 bases and J 0 bases, leaving 31 bases between the germline ends. This chain connects TRBV12-3 or TRBV12-4 to TRBJ1-5, with D uncertain. Sequenced input: PBMCs. This clonotype originated in a woman aged 45-65 years with multiple sclerosis. CDR3 bases: TGTGCCAGCAGTTCATCTCTACGGGGTTTAGGAGTCAATAGGAATAGCAATCAGCCCCAGCATTTT. Protein: CASSSSLRGLGVNRNSNQPQHF.